The entry below gives a single TCR beta chain sequence along with its context. Its specificity is unknown. V shed 5 bases and J shed 3 bases, with 15 bases lying between them. This CDR3 contains 15 residues. The germline V gene encodes CDR1 MNHEY and CDR2 SMNVEV (reference sequence). This sample was included in a study of cytomegalovirus exposure and HLA in healthy donors. Whole-study results and caveats: The Asian-associated ancestry cluster reportedly had fewer N-insertions than the approximately 630-donor mean in a later analysis. Both high specificity and high sensitivity reportedly marked the classifier's diagnosis of cytomegalovirus status. Using a false discovery rate of 0.05, a later analysis showed that roughly 16,000 TCR beta sequences were associated with HLA alleles.

Primers included in the PCR were 60 Vbeta and 13 Jbeta primers. In the source study's methods: Roughly 11 million shared chains were among the approximately 87 million unique TCR beta chains that a later analysis counted. Profiled with immunoSEQ multiplex PCR; TCRdb holds only in-frame clones, not every one. The DNA was the basis for D and trimming; V, J and clone size are from that table. Across around 63,000 clones, the top ten clones capture approximately 1.8% of the sample. The V call is TRBV27, the J call TRBJ2-3; tentatively, D is TRBD2 (5 bases). The material sequenced was PBMCs. This TCR was sampled from a woman in her twenties or thirties in good health and CMV-seronegative. The CDR3 DNA reads as TGTGCCAGCAGTCCCAACGGACTTCAGACAGATACGCAGTATTTT. Protein: CASSPNGLQTDTQYF.